The clone carrying this TCR beta chain has only a few counts. The antigen remains unidentified. Since a much larger clone is just one base distant, this may be a read error. This CDR3 is missing its conserved last phenylalanine or tryptophan, likely due to a read error. This specimen comes from a study of CD8+CD57+ T cells in acquired aplastic anemia. Overall study context: When averaged, DNA from sorted CD4+ and CD8+ cells came to 3 to 3.5 ug. Study-wide results and caveats: Patients and controls shared some 29 CD8+ CDR3 sequences, which appeared highly expressed in patients and within their immunodominant clones.

Genomic DNA templated the TCR beta VDJ and CDR3 profiling. TCRdb reprocessed the reads with MiXCR, giving one entry per CDR3 protein. The table lists under 500,000 distinct CDR3 sequences, more than 25% of them singletons. The V end lost 1 base, the J end lost 7 bases, and 5 bases lay between the germline ends. The CDR3 is 13 amino acids. By flow cytometry, patients selected for sequencing had shown an expansion of CD8+CD57+ cells. Severe acquired aplastic anemia was present in all patients. Blood was sampled before the patients had received any therapy. Input material: sorted CD4+, CD8+, or CD8+CD57+ T cells (not recorded which) from PBMCs. V and J are TRBV12-3 or TRBV12-4 and TRBJ1-6; no clear D. The receptor's source is a human donor with aplastic anemia. The CDR3 loop is CASSLGLNSPLHL. The DNA of the CDR3 is TGTGCCAGCAGTTTAGGGTTGAATTCACCCCTCCACCTT.